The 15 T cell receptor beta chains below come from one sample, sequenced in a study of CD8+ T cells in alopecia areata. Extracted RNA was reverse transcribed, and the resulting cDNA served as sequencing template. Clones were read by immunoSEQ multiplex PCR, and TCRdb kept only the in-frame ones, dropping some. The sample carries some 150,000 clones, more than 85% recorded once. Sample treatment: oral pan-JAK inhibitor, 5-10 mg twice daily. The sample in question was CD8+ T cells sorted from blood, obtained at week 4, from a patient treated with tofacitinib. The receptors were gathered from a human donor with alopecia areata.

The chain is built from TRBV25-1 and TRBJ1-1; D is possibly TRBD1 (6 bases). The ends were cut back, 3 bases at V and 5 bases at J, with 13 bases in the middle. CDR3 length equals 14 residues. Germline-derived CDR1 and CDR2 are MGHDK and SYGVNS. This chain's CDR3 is CASSDEGHWTEAFF. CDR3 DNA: TGTGCCAGCAGTGATGAGGGACATTGGACTGAAGCTTTCTTT.

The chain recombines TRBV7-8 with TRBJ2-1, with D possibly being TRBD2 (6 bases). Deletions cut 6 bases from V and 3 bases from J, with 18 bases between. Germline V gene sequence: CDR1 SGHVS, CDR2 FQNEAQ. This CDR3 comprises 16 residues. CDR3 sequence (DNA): TGTGCCAGCAGACTCGGGGTCGGGGGAGTCTACAATGAGCAGTTCTTC. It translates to CASRLGVGGVYNEQFF.

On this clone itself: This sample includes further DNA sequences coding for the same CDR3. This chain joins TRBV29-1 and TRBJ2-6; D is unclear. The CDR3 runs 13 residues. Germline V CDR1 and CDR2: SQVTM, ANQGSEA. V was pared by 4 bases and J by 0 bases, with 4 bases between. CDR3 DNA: TGCAGCGTTGCTTTCTCTGGGGCCAACGTCCTGACTTTC. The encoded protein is CSVAFSGANVLTF.

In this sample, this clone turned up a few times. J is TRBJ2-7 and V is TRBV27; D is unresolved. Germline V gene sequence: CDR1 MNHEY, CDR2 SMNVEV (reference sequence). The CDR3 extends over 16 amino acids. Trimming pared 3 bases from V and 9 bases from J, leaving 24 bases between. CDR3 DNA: TGTGCCAGCAGTTTGGCCCTACTGGGGTTCCGTTTAGGGCAGTACTTC. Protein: CASSLALLGFRLGQYF.

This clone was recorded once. CDR3 in amino acids: CASSPLTALYRDNSPLHF. In DNA, the CDR3 is TGTGCCAGCTCACCATTAACCGCCTTATACAGGGATAATTCACCCCTCCACTTT. V gene TRBV18 combines with J gene TRBJ1-6; TRBD1 might be the D (6 bases). The CDR3 length is 18 residues. Germline V gene sequence: CDR1 KGHSH, CDR2 LQKENI. V lost 2 bases, J lost 5 bases, and 19 bases lay in between.

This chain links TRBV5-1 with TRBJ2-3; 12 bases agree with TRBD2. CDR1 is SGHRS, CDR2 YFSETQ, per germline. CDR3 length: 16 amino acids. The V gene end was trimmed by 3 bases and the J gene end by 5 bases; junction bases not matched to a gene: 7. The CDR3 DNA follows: TGCGCCAGCAGCTCCTCTAGCGGGGGGGCCGGAGATACGCAGTATTTT. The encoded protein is CASSSSSGGAGDTQYF.

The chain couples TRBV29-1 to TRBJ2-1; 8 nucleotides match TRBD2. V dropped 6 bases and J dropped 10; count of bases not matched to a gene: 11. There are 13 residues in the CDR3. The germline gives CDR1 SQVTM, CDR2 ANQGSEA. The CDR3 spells CSVILAGRGEQFF. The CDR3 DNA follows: TGCAGCGTCATCCTAGCGGGTAGGGGAGAGCAGTTCTTC.

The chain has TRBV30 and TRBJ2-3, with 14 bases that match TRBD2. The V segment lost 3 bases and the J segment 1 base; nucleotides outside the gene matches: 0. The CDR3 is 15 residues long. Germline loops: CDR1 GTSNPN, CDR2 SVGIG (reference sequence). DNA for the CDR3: TGTGCCTGGAGGGGACTAGCGGGGGGCACAGATACGCAGTATTTT. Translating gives CAWRGLAGGTDTQYF.

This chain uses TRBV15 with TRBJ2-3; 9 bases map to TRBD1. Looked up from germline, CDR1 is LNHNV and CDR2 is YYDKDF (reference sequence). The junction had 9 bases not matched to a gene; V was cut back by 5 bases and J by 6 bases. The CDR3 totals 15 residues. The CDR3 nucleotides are TGTGCCACCAGCGGGACAGGGTGGGGATCGGATACGCAGTATTTT. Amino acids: CATSGTGWGSDTQYF.

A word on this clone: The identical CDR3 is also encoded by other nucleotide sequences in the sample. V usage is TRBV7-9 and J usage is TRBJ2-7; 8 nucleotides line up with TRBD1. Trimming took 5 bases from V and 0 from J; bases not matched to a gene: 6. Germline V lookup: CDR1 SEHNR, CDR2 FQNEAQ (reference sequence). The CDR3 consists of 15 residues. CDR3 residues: CASSPGQGSSYEQYF. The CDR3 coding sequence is TGTGCCAGCAGCCCCGGACAGGGAAGCTCCTACGAGCAGTACTTC.

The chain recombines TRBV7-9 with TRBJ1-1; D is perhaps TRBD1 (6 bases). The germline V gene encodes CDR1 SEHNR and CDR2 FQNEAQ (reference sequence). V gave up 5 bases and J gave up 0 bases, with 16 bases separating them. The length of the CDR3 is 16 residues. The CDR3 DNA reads TGTGCCAGCAGCCTGGTTGGAGGGGGGATGAACACTGAAGCTTTCTTT. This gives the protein CASSLVGGGMNTEAFF. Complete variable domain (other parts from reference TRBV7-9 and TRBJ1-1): DTGVSQNPRHKITKRGQNVTFRCDPISEHNRLYWYRQTLGQGPEFLTYFQNEAQLEKSRLLSDRFSAERPKGSFSTLEIQRTEQGDSAMYLCASSLVGGGMNTEAFFGQGTRLTVV.

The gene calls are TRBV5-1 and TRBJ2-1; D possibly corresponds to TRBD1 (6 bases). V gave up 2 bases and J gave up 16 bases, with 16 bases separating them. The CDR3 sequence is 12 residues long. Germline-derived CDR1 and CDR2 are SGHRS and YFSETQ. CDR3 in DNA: TGCGCCAGCAGCTTATCGTCAGGGGATGAATTCTTC. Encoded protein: CASSLSSGDEFF.

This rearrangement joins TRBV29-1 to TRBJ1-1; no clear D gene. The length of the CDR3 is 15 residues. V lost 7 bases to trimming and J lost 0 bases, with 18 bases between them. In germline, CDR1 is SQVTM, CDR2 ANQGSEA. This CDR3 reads CSASPTVTMNTEAFF. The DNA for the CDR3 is TGCAGCGCCAGCCCTACCGTCACCATGAACACTGAAGCTTTCTTT.

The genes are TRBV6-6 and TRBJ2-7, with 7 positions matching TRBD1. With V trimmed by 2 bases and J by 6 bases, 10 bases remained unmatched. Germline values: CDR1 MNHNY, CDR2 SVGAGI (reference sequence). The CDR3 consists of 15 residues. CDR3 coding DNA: TGTGCCAGCAGTTACGATGGGACAGTTGCTCCCGAGCAGTACTTC. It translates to CASSYDGTVAPEQYF.

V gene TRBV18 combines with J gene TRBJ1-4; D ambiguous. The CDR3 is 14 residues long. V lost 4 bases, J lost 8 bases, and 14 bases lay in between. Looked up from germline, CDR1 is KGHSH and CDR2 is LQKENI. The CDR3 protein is CASSHWNDQEKLFF. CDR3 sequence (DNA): TGTGCCAGCTCACATTGGAACGACCAGGAAAAACTGTTTTTT.